A selection of T cell receptor beta chains follows, all from one sample in a study of CD8 T cells in Susac syndrome. TCRdb fed the immunoSEQ multiplex PCR reads into MiXCR, producing one record per CDR3 protein. The sample contains 200,000 or so distinct CDR3 sequences, roughly 96% of which appear only once. Sequencing was performed on CD4+ T cells from PBMCs. The receptors originated from a human donor with multiple sclerosis. Each CDR3 is given with its conserved first and last residue.

J,V,CDR3
TRBJ2-5,TRBV9,CASSVASGRAGETQYF
TRBJ1-1,TRBV18,CASSPREGGTYTEAFF
TRBJ2-7,TRBV21-1,CADTDNPTYEQYF
TRBJ2-5,TRBV15,CATSRDKDETQYF
TRBJ1-2,TRBV7-9,CASSLPPEHYGYTF
TRBJ2-1,TRBV7-2,CASSLGGPPGENEQFF
TRBJ1-1,TRBV12-3/TRBV12-4,CASKYSTEAFF
TRBJ1-3,TRBV4-1,CASSQGTGNPSVSGNTIYF
TRBJ2-3,TRBV6-5,CASSRGLPRDTQYF
TRBJ1-5,TRBV18,CASSPVGQGERPQHF
TRBJ1-3,TRBV19,CATKIGVSGNTIYF
TRBJ2-5,TRBV27,CASRISGGETQYF
TRBJ2-1,TRBV30,CACTDFPFGRANEQFF
TRBJ2-7,TRBV12-5,CASGDGTSGNEQYF
TRBJ2-5,TRBV30,CAWSHQTTQYF
TRBJ2-2,TRBV24-1,CATSLNGQGLTGELFF
TRBJ2-4,TRBV9,CASSVGRAVNIQYF
TRBJ2-3,TRBV4-1,CASSLGLAGTGDTQYF
TRBJ2-3,TRBV6-5,CASSYSWFTDTQYF
TRBJ1-3,TRBV12-3/TRBV12-4,CASTRDASGNTIYF